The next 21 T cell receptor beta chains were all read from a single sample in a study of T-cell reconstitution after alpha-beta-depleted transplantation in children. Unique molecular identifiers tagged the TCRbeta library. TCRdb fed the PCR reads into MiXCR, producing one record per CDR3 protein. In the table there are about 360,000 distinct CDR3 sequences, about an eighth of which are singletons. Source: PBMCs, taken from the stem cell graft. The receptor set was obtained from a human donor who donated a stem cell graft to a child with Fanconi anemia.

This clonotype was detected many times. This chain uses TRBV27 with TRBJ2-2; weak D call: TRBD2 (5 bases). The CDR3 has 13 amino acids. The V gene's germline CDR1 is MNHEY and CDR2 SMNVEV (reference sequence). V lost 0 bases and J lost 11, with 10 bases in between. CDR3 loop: CASSLSASGELFF. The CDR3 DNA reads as TGTGCCAGCAGTTTATCGGCCTCGGGAGAGCTGTTTTTT.

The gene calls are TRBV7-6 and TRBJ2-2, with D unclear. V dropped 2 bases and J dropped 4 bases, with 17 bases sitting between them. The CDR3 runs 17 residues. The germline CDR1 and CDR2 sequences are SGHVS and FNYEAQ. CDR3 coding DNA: TGTGCCAGCAGCTTAATGGGTAGGCTCGAGATCACCGGGGAGCTGTTTTTT. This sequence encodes CASSLMGRLEITGELFF.

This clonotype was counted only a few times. The CDR3 coding sequence is TGTGCCCAGGACGGCGGGGAGCTGTTTTTT. As protein: CAQDGGELFF. V and J are TRBV7-9 and TRBJ2-2; D is undetermined. Trimming cost V 11 bases and J 7 bases, with 8 bases left between them. The CDR3 consists of 10 residues. The germline V gene encodes CDR1 SEHNR and CDR2 FQNEAQ (reference sequence). Using reference TRBV7-9 and TRBJ2-2 for the parts outside the CDR3, the full variable domain is DTGVSQNPRHKITKRGQNVTFRCDPISEHNRLYWYRQTLGQGPEFLTYFQNEAQLEKSRLLSDRFSAERPKGSFSTLEIQRTEQGDSAMYLCAQDGGELFFGEGSRLTVL.

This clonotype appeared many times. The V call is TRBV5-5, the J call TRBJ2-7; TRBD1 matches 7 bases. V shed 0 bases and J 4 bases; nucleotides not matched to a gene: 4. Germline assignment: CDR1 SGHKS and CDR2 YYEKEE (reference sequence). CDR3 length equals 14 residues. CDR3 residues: CASSLGSGGYEQYV. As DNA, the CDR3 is TGTGCCAGCAGCTTGGGGTCAGGGGGTTACGAGCAGTACGTC.

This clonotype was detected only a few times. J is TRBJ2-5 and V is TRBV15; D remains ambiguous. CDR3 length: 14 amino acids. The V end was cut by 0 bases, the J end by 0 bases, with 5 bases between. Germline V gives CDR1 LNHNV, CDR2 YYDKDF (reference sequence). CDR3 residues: CATSREGYQETQYF. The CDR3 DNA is TGTGCCACCAGCAGAGAGGGGTACCAAGAGACCCAGTACTTC.

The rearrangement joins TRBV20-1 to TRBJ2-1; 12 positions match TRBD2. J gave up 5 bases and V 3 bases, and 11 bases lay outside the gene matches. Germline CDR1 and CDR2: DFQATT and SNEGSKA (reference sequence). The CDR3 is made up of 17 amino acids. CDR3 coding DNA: TGCAGTGCTAGTGCTAGCGGGGGGGCCTTGCGCAACAATGAGCAGTTCTTC. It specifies CSASASGGALRNNEQFF.

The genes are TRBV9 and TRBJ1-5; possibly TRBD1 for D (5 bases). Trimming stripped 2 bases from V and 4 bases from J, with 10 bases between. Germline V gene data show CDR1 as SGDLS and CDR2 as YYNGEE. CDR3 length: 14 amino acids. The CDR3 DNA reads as TGTGCCAGCAGCGTGGGGGAGGGGAATCAGCCCCAGCATTTT. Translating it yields CASSVGEGNQPQHF.

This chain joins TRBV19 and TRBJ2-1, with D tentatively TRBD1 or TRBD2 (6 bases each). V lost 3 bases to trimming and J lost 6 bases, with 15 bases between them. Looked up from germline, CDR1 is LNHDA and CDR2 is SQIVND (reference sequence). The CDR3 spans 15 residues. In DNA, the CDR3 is TGTGCCAGTAGTATTGACGGGGGCACCGGCAATGAGCAGTTCTTC. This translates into CASSIDGGTGNEQFF.

CDR3 region: CASSLRGQNNYGYTF. CDR3 DNA: TGTGCCAGCAGTTTGAGAGGGCAGAACAACTATGGCTACACCTTC. This sequence joins TRBV12-3 or TRBV12-4 and TRBJ1-2, with D unclear. The CDR3 extends over 15 amino acids. V was trimmed by 3 bases and J by 2 bases, leaving 13 bases between them.

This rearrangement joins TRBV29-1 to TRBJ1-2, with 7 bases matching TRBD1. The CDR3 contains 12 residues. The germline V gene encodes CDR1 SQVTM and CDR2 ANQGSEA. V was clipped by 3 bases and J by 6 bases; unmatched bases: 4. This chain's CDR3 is CSVDYGTDGYTF. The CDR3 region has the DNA TGCAGCGTTGATTACGGGACAGATGGCTACACCTTC.

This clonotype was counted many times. Here the CDR3 reads CASSSGDFNEQFF. The CDR3 DNA sequence: TGTGCCAGCAGCTCAGGGGACTTCAATGAGCAGTTCTTC. The J gene is TRBJ2-1, the V gene TRBV12-3 or TRBV12-4, with D possibly called TRBD1 or TRBD2 (6 bases each). This CDR3 comprises 13 residues. Trimming pared 6 bases from V and 6 bases from J, leaving 12 bases between.

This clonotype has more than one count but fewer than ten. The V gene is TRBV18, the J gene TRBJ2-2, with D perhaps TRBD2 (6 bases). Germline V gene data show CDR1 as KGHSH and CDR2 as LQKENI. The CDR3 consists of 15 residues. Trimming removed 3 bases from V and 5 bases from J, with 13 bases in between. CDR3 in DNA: TGTGCCAGCTCACCGTGGGGGGAGAGGACCGGGGAGCTGTTTTTT. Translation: CASSPWGERTGELFF. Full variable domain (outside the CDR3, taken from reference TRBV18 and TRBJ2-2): NAGVMQNPRHLVRRRGQEARLRCSPMKGHSHVYWYRQLPEEGLKFMVYLQKENIIDESGMPKERFSAEFPKEGPSILRIQQVVRGDSAAYFCASSPWGERTGELFFGEGSRLTVL.

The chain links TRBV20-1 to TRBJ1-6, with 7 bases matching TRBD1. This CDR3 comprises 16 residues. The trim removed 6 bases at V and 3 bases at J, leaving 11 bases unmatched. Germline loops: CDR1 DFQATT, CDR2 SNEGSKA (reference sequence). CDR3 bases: TGCAGTGCCCGTCCCGGGACAGATTTCTATAATTCACCCCTCCACTTT. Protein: CSARPGTDFYNSPLHF.

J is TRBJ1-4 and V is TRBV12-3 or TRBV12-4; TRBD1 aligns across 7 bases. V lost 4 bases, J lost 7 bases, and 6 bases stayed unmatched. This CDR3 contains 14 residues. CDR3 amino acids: CASSSRGGSEKLFF. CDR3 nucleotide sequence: TGTGCCAGCAGTTCCAGGGGGGGGAGTGAAAAACTGTTTTTT.

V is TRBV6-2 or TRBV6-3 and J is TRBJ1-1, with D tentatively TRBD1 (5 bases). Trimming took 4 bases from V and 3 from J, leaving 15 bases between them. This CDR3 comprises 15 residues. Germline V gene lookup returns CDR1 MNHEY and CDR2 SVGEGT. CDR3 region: CASSSRGVIDTEAFF. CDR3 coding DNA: TGTGCCAGCAGTTCCCGGGGGGTTATAGACACTGAAGCTTTCTTT.

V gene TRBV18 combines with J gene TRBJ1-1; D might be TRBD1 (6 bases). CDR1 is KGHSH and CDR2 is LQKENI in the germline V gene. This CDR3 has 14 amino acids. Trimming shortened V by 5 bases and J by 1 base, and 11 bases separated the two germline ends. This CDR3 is CASSSRQENTEAFF. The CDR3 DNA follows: TGTGCCAGCTCATCAAGACAGGAGAACACTGAAGCTTTCTTT.

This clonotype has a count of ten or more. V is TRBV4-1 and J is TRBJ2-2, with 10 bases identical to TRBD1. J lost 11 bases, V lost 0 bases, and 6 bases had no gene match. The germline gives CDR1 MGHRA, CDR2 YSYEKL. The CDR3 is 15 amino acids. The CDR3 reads CASSQETGGLGELFF. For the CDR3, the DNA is TGCGCCAGCAGCCAAGAGACAGGGGGCTTAGGAGAGCTGTTTTTT.

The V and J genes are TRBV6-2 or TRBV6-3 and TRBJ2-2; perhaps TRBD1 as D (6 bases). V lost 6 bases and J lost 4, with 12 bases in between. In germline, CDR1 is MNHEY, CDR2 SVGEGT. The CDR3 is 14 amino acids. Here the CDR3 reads CASSRAGVTGELFF. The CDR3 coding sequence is TGTGCCAGCAGCAGAGCAGGGGTCACCGGGGAGCTGTTTTTT.

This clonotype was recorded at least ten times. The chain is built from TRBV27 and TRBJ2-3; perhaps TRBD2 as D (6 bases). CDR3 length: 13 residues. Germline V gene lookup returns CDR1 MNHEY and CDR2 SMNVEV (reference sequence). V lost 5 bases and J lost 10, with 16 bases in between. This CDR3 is CASSTSGTDAQYF. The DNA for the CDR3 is TGTGCCAGCAGTACGTCCGGGACTGACGCGCAGTATTTT.

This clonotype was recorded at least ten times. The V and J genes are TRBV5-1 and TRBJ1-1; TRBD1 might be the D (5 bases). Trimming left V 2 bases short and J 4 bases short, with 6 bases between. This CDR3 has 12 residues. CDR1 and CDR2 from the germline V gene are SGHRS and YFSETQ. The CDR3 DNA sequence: TGCGCCAGCAGCTTAGGGGCCACTGAAGCTTTCTTT. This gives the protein CASSLGATEAFF.

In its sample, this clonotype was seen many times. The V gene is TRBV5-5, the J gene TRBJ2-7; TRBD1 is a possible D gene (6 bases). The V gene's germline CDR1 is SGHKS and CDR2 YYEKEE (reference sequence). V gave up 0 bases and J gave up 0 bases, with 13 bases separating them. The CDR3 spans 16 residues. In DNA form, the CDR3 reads TGTGCCAGCAGCTTGGGGTACCAGGGGAACTCCTACGAGCAGTACGTC. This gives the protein CASSLGYQGNSYEQYV.